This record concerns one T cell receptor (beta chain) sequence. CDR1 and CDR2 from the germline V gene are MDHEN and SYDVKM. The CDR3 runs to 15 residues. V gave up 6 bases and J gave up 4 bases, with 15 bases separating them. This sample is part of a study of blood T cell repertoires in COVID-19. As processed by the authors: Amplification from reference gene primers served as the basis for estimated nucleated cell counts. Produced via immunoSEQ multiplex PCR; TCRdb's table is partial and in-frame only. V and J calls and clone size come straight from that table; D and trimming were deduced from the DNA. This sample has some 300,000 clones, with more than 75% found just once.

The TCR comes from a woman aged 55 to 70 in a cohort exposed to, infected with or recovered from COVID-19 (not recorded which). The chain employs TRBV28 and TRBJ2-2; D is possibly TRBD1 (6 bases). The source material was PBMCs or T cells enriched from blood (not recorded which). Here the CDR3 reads CASSSRGTGTGELFF. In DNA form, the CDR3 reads TGTGCCAGCAGCTCCAGGGGAACGGGCACCGGGGAGCTGTTTTTT.